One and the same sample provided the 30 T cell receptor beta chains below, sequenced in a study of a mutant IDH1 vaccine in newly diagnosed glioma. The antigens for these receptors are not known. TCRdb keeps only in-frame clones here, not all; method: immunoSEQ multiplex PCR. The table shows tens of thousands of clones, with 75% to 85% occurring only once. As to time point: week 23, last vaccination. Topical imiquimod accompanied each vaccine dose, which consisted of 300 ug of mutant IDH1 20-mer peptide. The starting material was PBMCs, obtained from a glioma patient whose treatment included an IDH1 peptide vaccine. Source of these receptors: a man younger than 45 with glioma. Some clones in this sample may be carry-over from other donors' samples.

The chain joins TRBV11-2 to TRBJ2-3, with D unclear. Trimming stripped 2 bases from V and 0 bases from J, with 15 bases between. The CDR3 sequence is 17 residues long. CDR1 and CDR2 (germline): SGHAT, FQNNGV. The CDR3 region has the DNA TGTGCCAGCAGCTTAAAGGTACCGCGGTGGAGCACAGATACGCAGTATTTT. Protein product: CASSLKVPRWSTDTQYF.

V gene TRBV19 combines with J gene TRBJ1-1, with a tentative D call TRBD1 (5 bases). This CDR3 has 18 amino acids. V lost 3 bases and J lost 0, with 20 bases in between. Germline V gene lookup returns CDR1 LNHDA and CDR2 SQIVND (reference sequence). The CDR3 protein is CASSIEVPYRGMNTEAFF. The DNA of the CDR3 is TGTGCCAGTAGTATCGAGGTACCTTATCGGGGCATGAACACTGAAGCTTTCTTT.

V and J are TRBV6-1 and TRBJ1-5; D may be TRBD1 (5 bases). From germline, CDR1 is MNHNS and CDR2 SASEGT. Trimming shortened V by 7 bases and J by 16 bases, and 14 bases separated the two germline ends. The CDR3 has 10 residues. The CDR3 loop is CASKGRPRHF. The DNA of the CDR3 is TGTGCCAGCAAGGGACGGCCTCGCCATTTT.

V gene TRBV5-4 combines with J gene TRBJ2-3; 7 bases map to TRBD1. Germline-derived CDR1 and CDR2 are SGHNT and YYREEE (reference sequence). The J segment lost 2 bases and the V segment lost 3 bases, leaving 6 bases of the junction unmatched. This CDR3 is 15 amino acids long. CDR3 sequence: CASSSARGLTDTQYF. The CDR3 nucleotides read TGTGCCAGCAGCTCGGCGAGGGGGCTCACAGATACGCAGTATTTT.

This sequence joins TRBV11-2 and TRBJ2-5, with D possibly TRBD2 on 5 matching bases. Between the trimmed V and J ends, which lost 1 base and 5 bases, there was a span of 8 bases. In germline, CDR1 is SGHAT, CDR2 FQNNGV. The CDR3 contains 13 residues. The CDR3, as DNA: TGTGCCAGCAGCTTAGTCCCGGGGGAGACCCAGTACTTC. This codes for CASSLVPGETQYF.

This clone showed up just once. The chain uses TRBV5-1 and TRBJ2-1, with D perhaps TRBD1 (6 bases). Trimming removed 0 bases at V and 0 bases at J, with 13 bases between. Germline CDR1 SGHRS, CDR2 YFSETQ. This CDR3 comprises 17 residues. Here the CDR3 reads CASSLAIGGSSYNEQFF. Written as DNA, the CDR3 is TGCGCCAGCAGCTTGGCGATAGGGGGAAGCTCCTACAATGAGCAGTTCTTC.

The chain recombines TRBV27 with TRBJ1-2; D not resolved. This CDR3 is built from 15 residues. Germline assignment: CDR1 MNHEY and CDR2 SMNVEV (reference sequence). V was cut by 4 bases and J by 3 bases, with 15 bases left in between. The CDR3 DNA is TGTGCCAGCAGTTCAGGACGAAGCCAGTACTATGGCTACACCTTC. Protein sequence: CASSSGRSQYYGYTF.

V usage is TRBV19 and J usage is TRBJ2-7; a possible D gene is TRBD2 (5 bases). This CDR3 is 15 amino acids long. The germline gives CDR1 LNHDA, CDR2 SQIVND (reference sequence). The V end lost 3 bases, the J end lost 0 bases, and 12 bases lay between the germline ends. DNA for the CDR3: TGTGCCAGTAGTATCGACTACCAGAGCTCCTACGAGCAGTACTTC. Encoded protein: CASSIDYQSSYEQYF.

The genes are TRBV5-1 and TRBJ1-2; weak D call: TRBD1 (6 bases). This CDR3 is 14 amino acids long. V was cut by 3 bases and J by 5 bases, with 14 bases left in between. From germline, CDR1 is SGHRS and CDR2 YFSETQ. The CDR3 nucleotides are TGCGCCAGCAGCTCGGGACAATTAGGATATGGCTACACCTTC. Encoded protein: CASSSGQLGYGYTF. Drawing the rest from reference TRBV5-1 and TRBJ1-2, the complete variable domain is KAGVTQTPRYLIKTRGQQVTLSCSPISGHRSVSWYQQTPGQGLQFLFEYFSETQRNKGNFPGRFSGRQFSNSRSEMNVSTLELGDSALYLCASSSGQLGYGYTFGSGTRLTVV.

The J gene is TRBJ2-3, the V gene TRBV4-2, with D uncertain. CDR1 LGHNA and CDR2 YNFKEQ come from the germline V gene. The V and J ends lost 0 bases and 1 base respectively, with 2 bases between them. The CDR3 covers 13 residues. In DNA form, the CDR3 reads TGTGCCAGCAGCCAAGAAGGCACAGATACGCAGTATTTT. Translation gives CASSQEGTDTQYF.

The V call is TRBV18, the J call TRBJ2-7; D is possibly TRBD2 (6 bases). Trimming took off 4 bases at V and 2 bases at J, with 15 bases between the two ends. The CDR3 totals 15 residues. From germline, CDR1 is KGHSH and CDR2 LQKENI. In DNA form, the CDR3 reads TGTGCCAGCTCACAAGGACACCGCGGGACCTACGAGCAGTACTTC. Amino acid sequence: CASSQGHRGTYEQYF.

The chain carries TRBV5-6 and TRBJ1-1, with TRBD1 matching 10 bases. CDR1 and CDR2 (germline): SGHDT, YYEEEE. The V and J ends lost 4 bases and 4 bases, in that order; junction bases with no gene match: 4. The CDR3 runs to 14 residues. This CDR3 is CASSGDRGSTEAFF. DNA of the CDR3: TGTGCCAGCAGCGGGGACAGGGGATCCACTGAAGCTTTCTTT.

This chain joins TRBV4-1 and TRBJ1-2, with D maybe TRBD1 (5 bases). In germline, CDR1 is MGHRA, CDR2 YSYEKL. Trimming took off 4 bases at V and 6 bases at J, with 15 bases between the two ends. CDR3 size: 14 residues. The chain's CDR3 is CASSLLRQGHGYTF. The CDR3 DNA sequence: TGCGCCAGCAGCCTACTAAGGCAGGGCCATGGCTACACCTTC.

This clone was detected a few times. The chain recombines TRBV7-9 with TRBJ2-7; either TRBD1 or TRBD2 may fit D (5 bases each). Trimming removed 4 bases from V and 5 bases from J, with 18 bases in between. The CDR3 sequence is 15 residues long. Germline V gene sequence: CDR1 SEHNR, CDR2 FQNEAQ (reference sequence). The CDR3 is CASSWLGEWAHEQYF. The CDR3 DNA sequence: TGTGCCAGCAGCTGGTTGGGGGAATGGGCCCACGAGCAGTACTTC.

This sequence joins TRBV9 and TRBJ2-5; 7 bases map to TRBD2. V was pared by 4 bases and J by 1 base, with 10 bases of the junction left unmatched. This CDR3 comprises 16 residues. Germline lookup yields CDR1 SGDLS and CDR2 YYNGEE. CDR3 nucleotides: TGTGCCAGCAGCCCCCGGGAGCGGGGAAGCCAAGAGACCCAGTACTTC. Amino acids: CASSPRERGSQETQYF.

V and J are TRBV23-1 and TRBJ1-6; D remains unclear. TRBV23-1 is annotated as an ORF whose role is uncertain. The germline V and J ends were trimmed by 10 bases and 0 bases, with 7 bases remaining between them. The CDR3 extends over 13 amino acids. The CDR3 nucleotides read TGCGCCACCCAAAACTCCTATAATTCACCCCTCCACTTT. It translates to CATQNSYNSPLHF.

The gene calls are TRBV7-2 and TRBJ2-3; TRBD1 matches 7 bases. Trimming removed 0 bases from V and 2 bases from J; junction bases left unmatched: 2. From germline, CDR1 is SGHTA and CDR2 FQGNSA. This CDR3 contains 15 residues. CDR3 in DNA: TGTGCCAGCAGCTTAGCGGGGACAGTCACAGATACGCAGTATTTT. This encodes CASSLAGTVTDTQYF.

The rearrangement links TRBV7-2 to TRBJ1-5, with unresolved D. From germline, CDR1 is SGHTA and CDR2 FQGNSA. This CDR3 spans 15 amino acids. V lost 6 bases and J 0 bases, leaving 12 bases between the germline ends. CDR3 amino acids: CASSSAGNSNQPQHF. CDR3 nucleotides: TGTGCCAGCAGTTCAGCCGGTAATAGCAATCAGCCCCAGCATTTT.

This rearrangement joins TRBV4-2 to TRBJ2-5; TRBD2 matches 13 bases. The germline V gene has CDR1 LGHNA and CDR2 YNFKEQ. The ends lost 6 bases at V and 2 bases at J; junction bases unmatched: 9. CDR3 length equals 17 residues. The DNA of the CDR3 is TGTGCCAGCAGTCTCGGACTAGCGGGGGCCGATCAAGAGACCCAGTACTTC. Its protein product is CASSLGLAGADQETQYF.

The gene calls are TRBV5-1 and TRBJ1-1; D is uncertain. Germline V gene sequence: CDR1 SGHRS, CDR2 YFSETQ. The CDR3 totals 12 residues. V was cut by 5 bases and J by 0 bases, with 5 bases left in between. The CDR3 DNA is TGCGCCAGCAGGGAAATGAACACTGAAGCTTTCTTT. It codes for CASREMNTEAFF.

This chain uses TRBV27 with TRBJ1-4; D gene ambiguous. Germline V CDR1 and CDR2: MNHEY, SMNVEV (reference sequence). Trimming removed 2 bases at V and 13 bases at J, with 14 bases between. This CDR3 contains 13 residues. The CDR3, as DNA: TGTGCCAGCAGTTTACGCCCAGGAGGTCGACTGTTTTTT. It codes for CASSLRPGGRLFF.

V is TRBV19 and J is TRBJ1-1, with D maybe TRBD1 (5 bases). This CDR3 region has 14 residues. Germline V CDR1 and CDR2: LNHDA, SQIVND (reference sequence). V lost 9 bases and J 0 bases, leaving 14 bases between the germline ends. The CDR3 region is CASRLGGLNTEAFF. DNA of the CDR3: TGTGCCAGCCGACTTGGGGGACTGAACACTGAAGCTTTCTTT.

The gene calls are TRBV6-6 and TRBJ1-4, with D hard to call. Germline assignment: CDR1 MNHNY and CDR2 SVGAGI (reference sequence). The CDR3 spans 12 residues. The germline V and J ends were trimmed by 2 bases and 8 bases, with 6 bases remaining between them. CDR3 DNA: TGTGCCAGCAGTTACCAAAGGGAAAAACTGTTTTTT. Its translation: CASSYQREKLFF.

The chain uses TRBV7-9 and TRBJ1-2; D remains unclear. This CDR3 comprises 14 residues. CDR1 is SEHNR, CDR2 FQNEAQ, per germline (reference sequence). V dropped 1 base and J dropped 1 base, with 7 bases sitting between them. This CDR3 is CASSLDPDNYGYTF. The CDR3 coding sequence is TGTGCCAGCAGCTTAGATCCTGATAACTATGGCTACACCTTC.

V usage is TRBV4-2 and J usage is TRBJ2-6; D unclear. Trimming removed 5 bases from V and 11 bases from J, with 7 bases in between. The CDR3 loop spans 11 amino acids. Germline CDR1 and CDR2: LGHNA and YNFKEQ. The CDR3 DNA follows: TGTGCCAGCAGCTTTGCCCACGTCCTGACTTTC. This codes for CASSFAHVLTF.

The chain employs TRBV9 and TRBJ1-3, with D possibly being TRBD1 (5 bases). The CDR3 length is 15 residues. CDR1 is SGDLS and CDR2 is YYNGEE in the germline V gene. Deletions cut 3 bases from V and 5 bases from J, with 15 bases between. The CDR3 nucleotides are TGTGCCAGCAGCGGCTCCGGGACCAAAAGAAACACCATATATTTT. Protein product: CASSGSGTKRNTIYF.

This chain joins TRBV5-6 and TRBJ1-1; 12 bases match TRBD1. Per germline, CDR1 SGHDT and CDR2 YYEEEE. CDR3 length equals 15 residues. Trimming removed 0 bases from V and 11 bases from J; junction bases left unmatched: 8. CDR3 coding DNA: TGTGCCAGCAGCTTGGAGGGGACAGGGGGCGCGGGTGCTTTCTTT. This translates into CASSLEGTGGAGAFF.

CDR3 residues: CASSLRTGGLNQPQHF. The CDR3 DNA reads as TGTGCCAGCAGCTTACGGACAGGGGGCCTTAATCAGCCCCAGCATTTT. This chain links TRBV7-8 with TRBJ1-5, with 11 bases fitting TRBD1. The germline CDR1 and CDR2 sequences are SGHVS and FQNEAQ. V was pared by 2 bases and J by 4 bases, with 4 bases of the junction left unmatched. The CDR3 is 16 residues long.

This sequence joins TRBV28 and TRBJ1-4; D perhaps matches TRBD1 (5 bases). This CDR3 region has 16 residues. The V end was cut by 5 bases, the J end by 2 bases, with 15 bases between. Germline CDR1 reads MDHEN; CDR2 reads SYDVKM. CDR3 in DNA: TGTGCCAGCAGTCCCTGGGCCACAGGTACTAATGAAAAACTGTTTTTT. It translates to CASSPWATGTNEKLFF.

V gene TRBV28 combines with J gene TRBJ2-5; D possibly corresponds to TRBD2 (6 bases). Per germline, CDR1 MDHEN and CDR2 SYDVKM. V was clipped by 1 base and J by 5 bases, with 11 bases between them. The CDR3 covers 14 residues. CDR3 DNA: TGTGCCAGCAGTTTATTGGTGCGGGATGAGACCCAGTACTTC. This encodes CASSLLVRDETQYF.